This passage covers 8 T cell receptor beta chains from one sample sequenced in a study of blood T cells in healthy people across ages. It was with a sample-barcoded 5' primer and a J-beta primer mix that a second PCR of about 7 to 12 cycles was run. In TCRdb, the 5' RACE reads were re-called with MiXCR into one record per CDR3 protein. The sample carries 780,000 or so distinct CDR3 sequences, around 50% recorded once. Input material: blood. Receptors originate from a man in his forties in good health.

CDR3 in amino acids: CASSQDSYSNQPQHF. The CDR3 bases are TGTGCCAGCAGCCAGGACAGTTATAGCAATCAGCCCCAGCATTTT. The chain employs TRBV9 and TRBJ1-5, with D possibly being TRBD1 (6 bases). The V end was cut by 4 bases, the J end by 0 bases, with 11 bases between. Germline CDR1 is SGDLS and CDR2 is YYNGEE. The CDR3 is 15 amino acids.

This clonotype showed up many times. This rearrangement joins TRBV7-8 to TRBJ2-7; D is ambiguous. The CDR3 is 14 residues long. Looked up from germline, CDR1 is SGHVS and CDR2 is FQNEAQ. V was shortened by 3 bases and J by 1 base, with 10 bases between the two germline ends. CDR3: CASSFGRDSYEQYF. For the CDR3, the DNA is TGTGCCAGCAGCTTTGGTAGGGATTCCTACGAGCAGTACTTC. Using reference TRBV7-8 and TRBJ2-7 for the parts outside the CDR3, the full variable domain is GAGVSQSPRYKVAKRGQDVALRCDPISGHVSLFWYQQALGQGPEFLTYFQNEAQLDKSGLPSDRFFAERPEGSVSTLKIQRTQQEDSAVYLCASSFGRDSYEQYFGPGTRLTVT.

In its sample, this clonotype was seen a few times. The gene calls are TRBV6-1 and TRBJ2-3; 9 bases align to TRBD1. Germline assignment: CDR1 MNHNS and CDR2 SASEGT. The CDR3 contains 15 residues. V lost 7 bases, J lost 4 bases, and 9 bases stayed unmatched. CDR3 in amino acids: CASTEGQGLADTQYF. DNA of the CDR3: TGTGCCAGCACCGAGGGACAGGGTCTAGCAGATACGCAGTATTTT.

This clonotype has just a few counts. This rearrangement joins TRBV7-8 to TRBJ2-5; 10 bases align to TRBD1. The CDR3 length is 16 residues. Germline V gene data show CDR1 as SGHVS and CDR2 as FQNEAQ. Trimming removed 4 bases from V and 5 bases from J; junction bases left unmatched: 10. CDR3 sequence (DNA): TGTGCCAGCAGCTCACGCCGGACAGGGGGGGACGAGACCCAGTACTTC. Amino acids: CASSSRRTGGDETQYF.

The chain links TRBV18 to TRBJ2-7, with 15 bases fitting TRBD2. Per the germline V gene, CDR1 is KGHSH and CDR2 is LQKENI. With V trimmed by 5 bases and J by 3 bases, 5 bases remained unmatched. CDR3 length: 16 residues. The CDR3 nucleotides are TGTGCCAGCTCAGTCGGACTAGCGGGAGGGGACTACGAGCAGTACTTC. As protein: CASSVGLAGGDYEQYF.

V usage is TRBV7-2 and J usage is TRBJ2-3; D uncertain. Germline lookup yields CDR1 SGHTA and CDR2 FQGNSA. Trimming removed 5 bases at V and 6 bases at J, with 9 bases between. This CDR3 region has 12 residues. CDR3 DNA: TGTGCCAGCAGCGCTTCCGGGGATACGCAGTATTTT. This translates into CASSASGDTQYF.

This clonotype was recorded at least ten times. The CDR3 DNA reads TGTGCCAGCAGTCTAGACAGGGCCTACAATGAGCAGTTCTTC. This gives the protein CASSLDRAYNEQFF. V and J are TRBV6-5 and TRBJ2-1, with TRBD1 matching 7 bases. The J segment lost 2 bases and the V segment lost 5 bases, leaving 3 bases of the junction unmatched. The germline CDR1 and CDR2 sequences are MNHEY and SVGAGI. The CDR3 spans 14 residues.

The chain employs TRBV20-1 and TRBJ2-7, with TRBD1 as a possible D gene (5 bases). Germline V gives CDR1 DFQATT, CDR2 SNEGSKA (reference sequence). Trimming cost V 3 bases and J 3 bases, with 24 bases left between them. The CDR3 contains 17 residues. The CDR3 here is CSASPTVGPELDYEQYF. DNA of the CDR3: TGCAGTGCTAGCCCGACGGTGGGGCCCGAATTGGACTACGAGCAGTACTTC.